The clone carrying this TCR beta chain was recorded many times. The antigen remains unidentified. This sample was included in a study of T cells after yellow fever vaccination. UMIs were added to TCR cDNA along with a universal primer site when it was made by 5'RACE template switching. TCRdb called the 5' RACE reads again in MiXCR, with one record for every CDR3 protein. The data contain some 250,000 distinct CDR3 sequences, about 3.9% of them singletons. General observations from the study: On re-exposure, the response was weaker but peaked faster, at day 5 versus 15. Of the clonotypes, a small share occurred in both CD4 and CD8 compartments. FACS-sorted repertoires could contain abundant clonotypes contaminating from the bulk population.

With 3 bases removed from V and 4 bases from J, the gap between germline ends came to 19 bases. CDR1 and CDR2 from the germline V gene are SGHDT and YYEEEE. The length of the CDR3 is 16 residues. The rearrangement links TRBV5-6 to TRBJ1-2; D remains unclear. This TCR derives from a young man who received the YFV17D yellow fever vaccine. The sample was PBMCs, taken 15 days after the yellow fever booster vaccination. The CDR3 protein is CASSSIPDRSFYGYTF. CDR3 coding DNA: TGTGCCAGCAGCTCGATTCCAGACCGATCGTTCTATGGCTACACCTTC.